This entry lists 29 T cell receptor beta chains sequenced from one sample in a study of blood T cell repertoires in COVID-19. Repertoires were generated with immunoSEQ multiplex PCR, while TCRdb's copy carries only in-frame clones and drops some. Here the sample spans 72,000 or so clones, approximately 86% being singletons. The material sequenced was peripheral blood. These receptors came from a woman aged 55-70 years with acute or convalescent COVID-19.

The chain recombines TRBV12-3 or TRBV12-4 with TRBJ2-7, with 10 bases matching TRBD1. This CDR3 region has 13 residues. J was trimmed by 4 bases and V by 6 bases; bases with no gene match: 3. The CDR3 reads CASSGTGAYEQYF. The CDR3 DNA is TGTGCCAGCAGCGGGACAGGGGCATACGAGCAGTACTTC.

This chain uses TRBV18 with TRBJ2-2, with 12 bases identical to TRBD2. The CDR3 loop spans 17 amino acids. In germline, CDR1 is KGHSH, CDR2 LQKENI. Unmatched junction bases numbered 7, after V lost 1 base and J lost 7 bases. In DNA, the CDR3 is TGTGCCAGCTCACCACTGGGACTAGCGGGTAGCGGCGGGGAGCTGTTTTTT. Residues: CASSPLGLAGSGGELFF.

The CDR3 DNA reads TGTGCCAGCAGCGCAAGGACCACAGGGCCCTACACCTTC. Its protein is CASSARTTGPYTF. V and J are TRBV7-3 and TRBJ1-2; tentative D call: TRBD1 (6 bases). V was cut by 5 bases and J by 10 bases, with 17 bases left in between. Germline assignment: CDR1 SGHTA and CDR2 FQGTGA. The CDR3 contains 13 residues.

The chain is built from TRBV5-8 and TRBJ2-3; 12 bases are shared with TRBD2. The CDR3 has 16 residues. V gave up 4 bases and J gave up 2 bases; unmatched junction bases: 5. Germline loops: CDR1 SGHTS, CDR2 YDEGEE. CDR3: CASSPLAGGFTDTQYF. Written as DNA, the CDR3 is TGTGCCAGCAGCCCACTAGCGGGGGGATTCACAGATACGCAGTATTTT.

The chain employs TRBV10-3 and TRBJ2-7; TRBD1 matches 9 bases. The CDR3 spans 14 residues. Losses at the gene ends were 3 bases for V and 6 bases for J; bases not matched to a gene: 6. The germline gives CDR1 ENHRY, CDR2 SYGVKD. The CDR3 is CAISDGTGFSEQYF. CDR3 nucleotides: TGTGCCATCAGTGATGGGACAGGGTTTTCCGAGCAGTACTTC.

This rearrangement joins TRBV7-2 to TRBJ2-3; D remains unclear. The V end lost 5 bases, the J end lost 2 bases, and 17 bases lay between the germline ends. The CDR3 length is 16 residues. CDR1 and CDR2 (germline): SGHTA, FQGNSA. CDR3 sequence reads: CASSPRMTRNTDTQYF. For the CDR3, the DNA is TGTGCCAGCAGCCCCAGGATGACACGAAACACAGATACGCAGTATTTT.

This clone was seen just once. V usage is TRBV18 and J usage is TRBJ2-2; TRBD1 matches 8 bases. The V gene's germline CDR1 is KGHSH and CDR2 LQKENI. V dropped 4 bases and J dropped 5; count of bases not matched to a gene: 9. The CDR3 is made up of 16 amino acids. This CDR3 is CASSLTTGEVTGELFF. The CDR3 DNA sequence: TGTGCCAGCTCACTCACGACAGGGGAAGTAACCGGGGAGCTGTTTTTT.

The chain carries TRBV9 and TRBJ2-4, with 12 positions matching TRBD2. The germline V gene has CDR1 SGDLS and CDR2 YYNGEE. This CDR3 comprises 15 residues. Losses at the gene ends were 3 bases for V and 9 bases for J; bases not matched to a gene: 7. CDR3 loop: CASSASGGVSPIQYF. The CDR3 nucleotides read TGTGCCAGCAGCGCTAGCGGGGGGGTCTCTCCCATTCAGTACTTC.

The CDR3 reads CASSLGDSSYEQYF. Here the CDR3 DNA reads TGCGCCAGCAGCTTGGGGGACAGCTCCTACGAGCAGTACTTC. The genes are TRBV5-1 and TRBJ2-7; 7 nucleotides align to TRBD1. This CDR3 comprises 14 residues. Germline-derived CDR1 and CDR2 are SGHRS and YFSETQ. Trimming cost V 0 bases and J 0 bases; bases outside gene matches: 0.

The chain carries TRBV5-1 and TRBJ2-5; D not certain. Trimming stripped 4 bases from V and 1 base from J, with 11 bases between. This CDR3 has 14 residues. Germline lookup yields CDR1 SGHRS and CDR2 YFSETQ. The CDR3 DNA reads TGCGCCAGCAGCCGTGCTGGCGGCCAAGAGACCCAGTACTTC. Its protein product is CASSRAGGQETQYF.

The rearrangement uses TRBV7-9 and TRBJ2-1; D is possibly TRBD1 (6 bases). Germline values: CDR1 SEHNR, CDR2 FQNEAQ (reference sequence). The CDR3 sequence is 13 residues long. V was pared by 4 bases and J by 4 bases, with 8 bases between. The CDR3 region is CASSWTEYNEQFF. The DNA for the CDR3 is TGTGCCAGCAGCTGGACAGAGTACAATGAGCAGTTCTTC.

CDR3 sequence reads: CASQGQFISPLHF. In nucleotides, the CDR3 is TGTGCCAGTCAAGGACAGTTCATTTCACCCCTCCACTTT. The J gene is TRBJ1-6, the V gene TRBV12-3 or TRBV12-4; D may be TRBD1 (6 bases). The ends were cut back, 9 bases at V and 9 bases at J, with 15 bases in the middle. The CDR3 is made up of 13 amino acids.

In this sample, this clone turned up a few times. J is TRBJ2-5 and V is TRBV7-2, with 9 bases identical to TRBD1. CDR1 and CDR2 (germline): SGHTA, FQGNSA. V trimming: 5 bases; J trimming: 5 bases; junction bases outside the gene matches: 12. The CDR3 runs to 16 residues. The CDR3 sequence is CASSTTSTGGGETQYF. The CDR3 DNA follows: TGTGCCAGCAGCACCACCTCGACAGGGGGAGGCGAGACCCAGTACTTC.

This clone was found once. This chain uses TRBV6-5 with TRBJ1-5; 7 bases are shared with TRBD1. The germline gives CDR1 MNHEY, CDR2 SVGAGI. Trimming at V came to 6 bases and at J to 6 bases, leaving 8 bases not matched to a gene. This CDR3 has 14 amino acids. The CDR3 DNA sequence: TGTGCCAGCAGCCTACAGGGGCCAGGTCAGCCCCAGCATTTT. Translation: CASSLQGPGQPQHF.

This clone is a singleton in its sample. This chain connects TRBV19 to TRBJ2-1; the match to TRBD2 covers 8 bases. The CDR3 sequence is 20 residues long. Germline V gene data show CDR1 as LNHDA and CDR2 as SQIVND (reference sequence). The trim removed 3 bases at V and 0 bases at J, leaving 16 bases unmatched. In nucleotides, the CDR3 is TGTGCCAGTAGTATTAGGGCCCCCGGGGCGGGGGGCTCCTCCTACAATGAGCAGTTCTTC. This encodes CASSIRAPGAGGSSYNEQFF.

The rearrangement joins TRBV9 to TRBJ2-6; tentative D call: TRBD1 (6 bases). The CDR3 covers 15 residues. Germline V gene sequence: CDR1 SGDLS, CDR2 YYNGEE. V lost 0 bases, J lost 6 bases, and 10 bases lay in between. CDR3: CASSVDPGEANVLTF. The DNA of the CDR3 is TGTGCCAGCAGCGTAGATCCAGGGGAGGCCAACGTCCTGACTTTC.

The chain carries TRBV2 and TRBJ1-6, with 9 bases identical to TRBD1. The CDR3 runs to 14 residues. The germline gives CDR1 SNHLY, CDR2 FYNNEI. J gave up 6 bases and V 6 bases, and 3 bases lay outside the gene matches. This CDR3 reads CASRSGQGNSPLHF. The CDR3 DNA follows: TGTGCCAGCAGGTCGGGACAGGGTAATTCACCCCTCCACTTT.

V is TRBV5-8 and J is TRBJ2-1; 7 nucleotides agree with TRBD2. Germline CDR1 reads SGHTS; CDR2 reads YDEGEE. The CDR3 is made up of 15 amino acids. V lost 4 bases and J lost 14; bases outside the gene matches: 18. The DNA for the CDR3 is TGTGCCAGCAGCCTCCCTTTGGGGGGGGGTGTTAGGGAGTTCTTC. This gives the protein CASSLPLGGGVREFF.

V gene TRBV5-1 combines with J gene TRBJ2-7, with a tentative D call TRBD1 (6 bases). V lost 4 bases to trimming and J lost 6 bases, with 20 bases between them. The CDR3 spans 15 residues. The germline V gene encodes CDR1 SGHRS and CDR2 YFSETQ. The CDR3 DNA reads as TGCGCCAGCAGCCGTATAGTGAGGGGGTCTCGCGAGCAGTACTTC. It specifies CASSRIVRGSREQYF.

This chain joins TRBV18 and TRBJ2-7, with a tentative D call TRBD2 (7 bases). The CDR3 extends over 14 amino acids. The germline CDR1 and CDR2 sequences are KGHSH and LQKENI. V was shortened by 2 bases and J by 5 bases, with 13 bases between the two germline ends. The DNA of the CDR3 is TGTGCCAGCTCACCAGGCGGGGGCAACGACGAGCAGTACTTC. This translates into CASSPGGGNDEQYF.

V usage is TRBV19 and J usage is TRBJ1-4, with no clear D. The germline V gene encodes CDR1 LNHDA and CDR2 SQIVND (reference sequence). The CDR3 is 15 residues long. The V gene lost 3 bases and the J gene lost 0 bases, with 8 bases spanning the gap. The CDR3 DNA is TGTGCCAGTAGTATTTACGGTGCAACTAATGAAAAACTGTTTTTT. This translates into CASSIYGATNEKLFF. Variable domain in full (rest from reference TRBV19 and TRBJ1-4): DGGITQSPKYLFRKEGQNVTLSCEQNLNHDAMYWYRQDPGQGLRLIYYSQIVNDFQKGDIAEGYSVSREKKESFPLTVTSAQKNPTAFYLCASSIYGATNEKLFFGSGTQLSVL.

The V and J genes are TRBV30 and TRBJ2-5; D gene ambiguous. CDR1 is GTSNPN, CDR2 SVGIG, per germline (reference sequence). The CDR3 is 13 amino acids. V was trimmed by 2 bases and J by 1 base, leaving 8 bases between them. CDR3 loop: CAWSFSRQETQYF. CDR3 nucleotide sequence: TGTGCCTGGAGTTTCTCTCGCCAAGAGACCCAGTACTTC.

The V call is TRBV7-2, the J call TRBJ1-2; D remains unclear. The CDR3 consists of 14 residues. Per germline, CDR1 SGHTA and CDR2 FQGNSA. The V end was cut by 2 bases, the J end by 3 bases, with 10 bases between. The CDR3 reads CASSLIGEDYGYTF. The CDR3 DNA reads TGTGCCAGCAGCTTAATCGGGGAAGACTATGGCTACACCTTC.

The chain has TRBV30 and TRBJ1-6; possibly TRBD1 for D (6 bases). This CDR3 is 16 amino acids long. CDR1 and CDR2 from the germline V gene are GTSNPN and SVGIG (reference sequence). The germline V and J ends were trimmed by 1 base and 7 bases, with 17 bases remaining between them. CDR3 nucleotide sequence: TGTGCCTGGAGTGAGCCGGGGGGCGGAAGAAATTCACCCCTCCACTTT. It codes for CAWSEPGGGRNSPLHF.

The genes are TRBV2 and TRBJ1-6; D unresolved. There are 16 residues in the CDR3. Germline values: CDR1 SNHLY, CDR2 FYNNEI. V gave up 1 base and J gave up 9 bases, with 16 bases separating them. The CDR3 DNA reads as TGTGCCAGCAGTGAAGAAGAGGGCCCCCTGGGTTCACCCCTCCACTTT. This gives the protein CASSEEEGPLGSPLHF. Supplemented by reference TRBV2 and TRBJ1-6, the full variable domain reads EPEVTQTPSHQVTQMGQEVILRCVPISNHLYFYWYRQILGQKVEFLVSFYNNEISEKSEIFDDQFSVERPDGSNFTLKIRSTKLEDSAMYFCASSEEEGPLGSPLHFGNGTRLTVT.

CDR3 sequence (DNA): TGTGCCAGCAGCCAAGGTCCGCTAGCGAGTGGGTATGAGCAGTACTTC. This encodes CASSQGPLASGYEQYF. The rearrangement uses TRBV4-2 and TRBJ2-7; TRBD2 is a possible D gene (6 bases). The germline V gene encodes CDR1 LGHNA and CDR2 YNFKEQ. There are 16 residues in the CDR3. Trimming pared 1 base from V and 7 bases from J, leaving 20 bases between.

In this sample, this clone turned up once. The chain uses TRBV12-5 and TRBJ2-3; 7 nucleotides line up with TRBD1. CDR1 and CDR2 (germline): LGHNT, FRNRAP. The CDR3 loop spans 15 amino acids. J was trimmed by 3 bases and V by 6 bases; bases with no gene match: 9. This CDR3 is CASGTSGQTTDTQYF. The CDR3 region has the DNA TGTGCTAGTGGAACCTCGGGACAGACGACAGATACGCAGTATTTT.

The CDR3 sequence: CASSGTGIMNTEAFF. The DNA for the CDR3 is TGTGCCAGCAGCGGGACAGGGATTATGAACACTGAAGCTTTCTTT. The rearrangement links TRBV7-2 to TRBJ1-1, with 9 bases lining up with TRBD1. The CDR3 is 15 amino acids. Germline loops: CDR1 SGHTA, CDR2 FQGNSA. J lost 0 bases, V lost 5 bases, and 4 bases had no gene match.

The gene calls are TRBV30 and TRBJ1-6; D not certain. V lost 0 bases to trimming and J lost 5 bases, with 11 bases between them. CDR3 length: 15 amino acids. Per the germline V gene, CDR1 is GTSNPN and CDR2 is SVGIG (reference sequence). The CDR3 is CAWSVGKGDNSPLHF. As DNA, the CDR3 is TGTGCCTGGAGTGTGGGGAAGGGAGATAATTCACCCCTCCACTTT. The complete variable domain, with remaining parts taken from reference TRBV30 and TRBJ1-6, reads SQTIHQWPATLVQPVGSPLSLECTVEGTSNPNLYWYRQAAGRGLQLLFYSVGIGQISSEVPQNLSASRPQDRQFILSSKKLLLSDSGFYLCAWSVGKGDNSPLHFGNGTRLTVT.